What follows are 5 T cell receptor beta chains derived from one specimen sequenced in a study of T cells in Graves' hyperthyroidism and ophthalmopathy. It was RNA transcripts that yielded the amplified TCR beta CDR3 regions. Carried out on the TCR CDR3, a first-round RT-PCR used the HTBI primer set. TCRdb re-called the multiplex PCR reads through MiXCR, storing one row per CDR3 protein. The sample yields about 400,000 distinct CDR3 sequences, over 12% seen once. Sequencing was performed on blood. The receptors come from an older woman with Graves' ophthalmopathy.

This clonotype has a count of ten or more. CDR3 amino acids: CASSSRVGREAPYEQYF. The CDR3 nucleotides are TGTGCCAGCAGTTCTCGGGTAGGGCGGGAGGCCCCCTACGAGCAGTACTTC. This chain joins TRBV7-2 and TRBJ2-7; TRBD2 matches at 8 bases. The CDR3 has 17 amino acids. V lost 6 bases, J lost 2 bases, and 15 bases stayed unmatched. In germline, CDR1 is SGHTA, CDR2 FQGNSA. Full variable domain (remainder filled in from reference TRBV7-2 and TRBJ2-7): GAGVSQSPSNKVTEKGKDVELRCDPISGHTALYWYRQSLGQGLEFLIYFQGNSAPDKSGLPSDRFSAERTGGSVSTLTIQRTQQEDSAVYLCASSSRVGREAPYEQYFGPGTRLTVT.

The chain joins TRBV4-2 to TRBJ1-1, with 9 bases lining up with TRBD1. The CDR3 length is 16 residues. J was trimmed by 5 bases and V by 3 bases; bases with no gene match: 10. CDR1 and CDR2 (germline): LGHNA, YNFKEQ. Here the CDR3 DNA reads TGTGCCAGCAGCCAGGCTCAGACAGGGGGAGGAACTGAAGCTTTCTTT. It yields the protein CASSQAQTGGGTEAFF.

This rearrangement joins TRBV7-3 to TRBJ2-1; 8 nucleotides line up with TRBD1. The germline V gene encodes CDR1 SGHTA and CDR2 FQGTGA. Germline trimming cut 4 bases from V and 4 bases from J; bases unmatched to any gene: 6. The CDR3 contains 15 residues. CDR3 region: CASSSGQARYNEQFF. DNA for the CDR3: TGTGCCAGCAGCTCGGGACAGGCAAGGTACAATGAGCAGTTCTTC.

This clonotype was found many times. The chain joins TRBV6-6 to TRBJ2-2; 7 bases map to TRBD2. Germline CDR1 reads MNHNY; CDR2 reads SVGAGI (reference sequence). The CDR3 consists of 15 residues. Germline trimming cut 2 bases from V and 4 bases from J; bases unmatched to any gene: 4. Written as DNA, the CDR3 is TGTGCCAGCAGTTACCTCGGACTAGTCACCGGGGAGCTGTTTTTT. Protein sequence: CASSYLGLVTGELFF.

This clonotype appeared many times. The CDR3 DNA follows: TGTGCCTGGAGCCCCAGACTCCGCTCCTACAATGAGCAGTTCTTC. Residues: CAWSPRLRSYNEQFF. The V call is TRBV30, the J call TRBJ2-1; D gene unclear. With 3 bases removed from V and 0 bases from J, the gap between germline ends came to 12 bases. The CDR3 has 15 residues. The V gene's germline CDR1 is GTSNPN and CDR2 SVGIG (reference sequence).